This T cell receptor beta chain is from a study of cytomegalovirus exposure and HLA in healthy donors. TCRdb's table, derived via immunoSEQ multiplex PCR, lists solely in-frame clones and lacks some. The sample holds more than 150,000 clones; more than 75% are singletons and the top ten take roughly 7%. General study points: The study put 160 or so TCR beta chains on its list as cytomegalovirus-associated. Among TCR sequences, most were rare, though some public TCRs appeared in many donors. In the 120 validation repertoires, a later analysis found that first-cohort TCR clusters tended to co-occur.

The donors belonged to the roughly 130-subject validation cohort, separate from the roughly 700-subject first cohort. Germline CDR1 is SGHTA and CDR2 is FQGNSA. V was cut by 6 bases and J by 7 bases, with 13 bases left in between. This CDR3 contains 12 residues. Of note for this clone: No antigen is known for it.

The V call is TRBV7-2, the J call TRBJ2-7; D is unclear. The source of this sequence is a man aged 18 to 35 in good health and CMV-seropositive. Material for sequencing was PBMCs. In nucleotides, the CDR3 is TGTGCCAGCAGTCGGTCCCCCTCGGAGCAGTACTTC. Translating gives CASSRSPSEQYF.